This TCR beta chain was sequenced during a study of OX40 agonist ivuxolimab in advanced cancers. As for the study in general: Melanoma, hepatocellular carcinoma, head and neck or renal cell cancer occurred in dose-escalation patients.

Regarding this clone: What it binds is not known.

The CDR3 is made up of 14 amino acids. CDR1 WNHNN and CDR2 SYGVQD come from the germline V gene (reference sequence). Trimming stripped 2 bases from V and 0 bases from J, with 8 bases between. Some clones are missing from TCRdb's copy, which holds only in-frame ones; the method was immunoSEQ multiplex PCR. The table records 60,000 to 65,000 clones, 91% of them present only once. Study findings and constraints: At doses 0.1 to 3.0 mg/kg, CD4+ and CD8+ clones expanded.

This receptor was taken from an adult with an advanced solid tumor such as melanoma, head and neck, liver or kidney cancer. The chain uses TRBV10-1 and TRBJ2-7; D ambiguous. Source: CD4+ or CD8+ T cells sorted from blood, taken in a trial of the OX40 agonist ivuxolimab. CDR3 sequence: CASSEKIASYEQYF. CDR3 bases: TGCGCCAGCAGTGAGAAAATCGCCTCCTACGAGCAGTACTTC.